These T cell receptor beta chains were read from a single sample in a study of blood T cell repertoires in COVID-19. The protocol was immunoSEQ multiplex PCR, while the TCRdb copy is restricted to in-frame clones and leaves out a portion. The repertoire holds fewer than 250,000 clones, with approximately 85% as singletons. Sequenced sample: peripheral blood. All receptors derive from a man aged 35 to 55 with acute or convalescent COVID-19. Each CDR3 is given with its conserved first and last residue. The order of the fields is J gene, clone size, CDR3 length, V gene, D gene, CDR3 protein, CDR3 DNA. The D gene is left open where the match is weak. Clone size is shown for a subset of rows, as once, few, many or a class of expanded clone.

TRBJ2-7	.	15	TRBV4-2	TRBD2	CASSPGLAVDYEQYF	TGTGCCAGCAGCCCCGGACTAGCGGTTGACTACGAGCAGTACTTC
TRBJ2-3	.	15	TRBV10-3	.	CAISGSRGDTDTQYF	TGTGCCATCAGTGGCTCGCGGGGAGACACAGATACGCAGTATTTT
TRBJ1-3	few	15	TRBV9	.	CASSADMSSGNTIYF	TGTGCCAGCAGCGCCGACATGAGCTCTGGAAACACCATATATTTT
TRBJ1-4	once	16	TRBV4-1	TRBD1	CASSLFGQGANEKLFF	TGCGCCAGCAGCCTTTTCGGACAGGGTGCTAATGAAAAACTGTTTTTT
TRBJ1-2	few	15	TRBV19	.	CASSISWGANYGYTF	TGTGCCAGTAGTATATCGTGGGGGGCTAACTATGGCTACACCTTC
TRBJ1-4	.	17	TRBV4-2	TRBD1	CASSLIGTGTFGEKLFF	TGTGCCAGCAGCCTCATCGGGACAGGGACTTTTGGAGAAAAACTGTTTTTT
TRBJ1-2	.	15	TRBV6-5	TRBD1	CASRGQGAKGYGYTF	TGTGCCAGCAGGGGACAGGGGGCCAAAGGCTATGGCTACACCTTC
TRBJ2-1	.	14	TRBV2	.	CASSEYSLYNEQFF	TGTGCCAGCAGTGAGTACTCTTTATACAATGAGCAGTTCTTC
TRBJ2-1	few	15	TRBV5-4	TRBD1	CASSLGTGGNNEQFF	TGTGCCAGCAGCTTGGGGACAGGGGGAAACAATGAGCAGTTCTTC
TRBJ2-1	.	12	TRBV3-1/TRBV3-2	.	CASSQGGNEQFF	TGTGCCAGCAGCCAAGGAGGGAATGAGCAGTTCTTC
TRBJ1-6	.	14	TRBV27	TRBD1	CASSFNRGDSPLHF	TGTGCCAGCAGTTTTAACAGGGGCGATTCACCCCTCCACTTT
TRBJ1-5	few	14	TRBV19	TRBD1	CASSDRGGNQPQHF	TGTGCCAGTAGTGACAGGGGAGGCAATCAGCCCCAGCATTTT
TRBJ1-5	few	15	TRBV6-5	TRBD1	CASRGTTGGNQPQHF	TGTGCCAGCAGGGGAACGACAGGGGGCAATCAGCCCCAGCATTTT
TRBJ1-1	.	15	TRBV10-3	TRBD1	CAISESRDRDRGAFF	TGTGCCATCAGTGAGTCGAGGGACCGGGACAGGGGAGCTTTCTTT
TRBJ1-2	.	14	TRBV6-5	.	CASNPGQGLSGYTF	TGTGCCAGCAACCCCGGGCAGGGCTTAAGTGGCTACACCTTC
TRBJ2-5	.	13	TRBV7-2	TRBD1	CASSDRVRGTQYF	TGTGCCAGCTCCGACAGGGTGAGGGGGACCCAGTACTTC
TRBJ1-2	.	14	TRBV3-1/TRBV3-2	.	CASSSSDARVGYTF	TGTGCCAGCAGTTCCTCGGACGCCAGGGTAGGCTACACCTTC
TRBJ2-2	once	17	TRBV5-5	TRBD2	CASSLALAGGLTGELFF	TGTGCCAGCAGCTTGGCCCTAGCGGGGGGCCTCACCGGGGAGCTGTTTTTT
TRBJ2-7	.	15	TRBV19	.	CASSTSLTVTYEQYF	TGTGCCAGTAGTACCTCTCTGACAGTTACCTACGAGCAGTACTTC
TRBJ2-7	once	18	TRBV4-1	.	CASSRSQTLPLIPYEQYF	TGCGCCAGCAGCCGGAGCCAGACGCTTCCCCTAATTCCCTACGAGCAGTACTTC
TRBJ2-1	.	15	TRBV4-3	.	CASARRGGNDNEQFF	TGCGCCAGCGCTCGCCGAGGGGGTAACGACAATGAGCAGTTCTTC
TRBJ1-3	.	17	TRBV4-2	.	CASSQDLAVGSGNTIYF	TGTGCCAGCAGCCAAGATCTTGCGGTCGGGTCTGGAAACACCATATATTTT
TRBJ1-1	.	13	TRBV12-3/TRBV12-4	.	CASSYETGHEAFF	TGTGCCAGCAGTTACGAAACAGGCCACGAAGCTTTCTTT
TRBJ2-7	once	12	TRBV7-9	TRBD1	CASSPTGVEQYF	TGTGCCAGCAGCCCAACAGGGGTCGAGCAGTACTTC
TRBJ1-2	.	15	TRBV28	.	CASSSGTQSSYGYTF	TGTGCCAGCAGTTCCGGGACACAATCTTCCTATGGCTACACCTTC
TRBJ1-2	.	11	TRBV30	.	CAWRTDYGYTF	TGTGCCTGGAGGACAGACTATGGCTACACCTTC
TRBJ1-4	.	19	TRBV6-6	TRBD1	CASSPPNGQGQLDNEKLFF	TGTGCCAGCAGTCCCCCTAATGGACAGGGCCAGTTGGATAATGAAAAACTGTTTTTT
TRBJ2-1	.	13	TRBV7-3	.	CASSLARGNEQFF	TGTGCCAGCAGCTTAGCCAGGGGTAATGAGCAGTTCTTC
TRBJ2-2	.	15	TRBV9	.	CASSVNRVPAGELFF	TGTGCCAGCAGCGTTAACAGGGTTCCTGCCGGGGAGCTGTTTTTT
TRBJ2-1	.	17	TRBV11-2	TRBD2	CASSLRPGLPSYNEQFF	TGTGCCAGCAGCCTCCGACCGGGACTACCCTCCTACAATGAGCAGTTCTTC